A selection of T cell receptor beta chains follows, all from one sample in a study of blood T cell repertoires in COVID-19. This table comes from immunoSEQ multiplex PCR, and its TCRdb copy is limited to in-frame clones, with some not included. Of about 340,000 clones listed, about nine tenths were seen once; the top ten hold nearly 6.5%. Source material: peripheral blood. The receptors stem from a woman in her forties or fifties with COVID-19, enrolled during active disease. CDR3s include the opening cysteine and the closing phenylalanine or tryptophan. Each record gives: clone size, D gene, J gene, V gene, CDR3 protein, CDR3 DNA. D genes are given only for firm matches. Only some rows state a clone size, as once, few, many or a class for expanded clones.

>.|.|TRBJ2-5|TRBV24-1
CATSEGPGVRETQYF
TGTGCCACCAGTGAGGGGCCGGGGGTCCGAGAGACCCAGTACTTC
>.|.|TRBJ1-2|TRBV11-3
CASSPPPGGNYGYTF
TGTGCCAGCAGCCCACCCCCCGGAGGGAACTATGGCTACACCTTC
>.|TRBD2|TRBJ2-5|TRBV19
CASSPRTSGRARETQYF
TGTGCCAGTAGTCCCCGGACTAGCGGGAGGGCCCGGGAGACCCAGTACTTC
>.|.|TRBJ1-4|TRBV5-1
CASSRKGDQTTNEKLFF
TGCGCCAGCAGCCGAAAGGGAGACCAGACAACTAATGAAAAACTGTTTTTT
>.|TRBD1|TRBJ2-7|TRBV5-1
CASSGDRGGYEQYF
TGCGCCAGCAGCGGGGACAGGGGAGGCTACGAGCAGTACTTC
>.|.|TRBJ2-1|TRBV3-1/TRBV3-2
CATSSAGLKYNEQFF
TGTGCCACTTCGTCGGCGGGTCTAAAGTACAATGAGCAGTTCTTC
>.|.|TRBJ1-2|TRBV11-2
CASSLLGDSYGYTF
TGTGCCAGCAGCTTACTAGGGGATTCCTATGGCTACACCTTC
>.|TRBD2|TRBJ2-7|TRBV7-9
CASSVNSGASSYEQYF
TGTGCCAGCAGCGTTAATAGCGGGGCGAGCTCCTACGAGCAGTACTTC
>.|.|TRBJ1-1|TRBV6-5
CAGGDWAPGAEAFF
TGTGCCGGAGGTGATTGGGCGCCAGGGGCTGAAGCTTTCTTT
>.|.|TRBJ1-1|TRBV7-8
CASSFHSIAEAFF
TGTGCCAGCAGCTTTCACAGTATCGCTGAAGCTTTCTTT
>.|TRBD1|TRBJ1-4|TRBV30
CAWQDRGEKLFF
TGTGCCTGGCAGGACAGGGGGGAAAAACTGTTTTTT
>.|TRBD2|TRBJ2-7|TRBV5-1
CASSLGLAGGSYEQYF
TGCGCCAGCAGCTTGGGTCTAGCGGGAGGTTCCTACGAGCAGTACTTC
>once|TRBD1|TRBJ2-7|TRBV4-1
CASSQPPTGTGVSYEQYF
TGCGCCAGCAGCCAACCTCCAACCGGGACAGGGGTATCCTACGAGCAGTACTTC
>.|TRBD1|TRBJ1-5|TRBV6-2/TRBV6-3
CASSYSPDRGANQPQHF
TGTGCCAGCAGTTATTCCCCGGACAGGGGGGCCAATCAGCCCCAGCATTTT
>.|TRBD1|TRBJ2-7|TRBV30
CAWRGPGGFEQYF
TGTGCCTGGAGAGGCCCAGGGGGCTTCGAGCAGTACTTC
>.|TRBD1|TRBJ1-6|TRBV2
CASRDRDFNNSPLHF
TGTGCCAGCAGGGACAGGGACTTCAATAATTCACCCCTCCACTTT
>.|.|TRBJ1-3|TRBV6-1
CASRPRDTSHTIYF
TGTGCCAGCAGACCCCGGGACACCAGCCACACCATATATTTT
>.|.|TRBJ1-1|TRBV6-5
CASSSRLGRTEAFF
TGTGCCAGCAGTTCCCGACTGGGGCGGACTGAAGCTTTCTTT
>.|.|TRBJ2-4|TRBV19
CASSIGSGARGNIQYF
TGTGCCAGTAGTATAGGCTCGGGAGCCCGAGGGAACATTCAGTACTTC
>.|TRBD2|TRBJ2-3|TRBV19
CASSRAGVSTDTQYF
TGTGCCAGTAGTAGGGCGGGGGTGAGCACAGATACGCAGTATTTT
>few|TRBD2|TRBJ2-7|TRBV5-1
CASSGGGAGTVEQYF
TGCGCCAGCAGCGGCGGGGGAGCGGGAACGGTCGAGCAGTACTTC
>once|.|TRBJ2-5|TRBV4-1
CASSQAGSTSSNWETQYF
TGCGCCAGCAGCCAAGCAGGGTCGACTAGTTCGAATTGGGAGACCCAGTACTTC
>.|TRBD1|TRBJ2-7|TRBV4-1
CASSQVPGQGPYEQYF
TGCGCCAGCAGCCAAGTCCCGGGACAGGGTCCCTACGAGCAGTACTTC
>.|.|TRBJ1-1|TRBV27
CASSPGVRTEAFF
TGTGCCAGCAGTCCGGGGGTAAGGACTGAAGCTTTCTTT
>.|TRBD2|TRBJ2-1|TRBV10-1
CASSDLAGGPGNEQFF
TGCGCCAGCAGTGATTTAGCGGGAGGGCCAGGCAATGAGCAGTTCTTC
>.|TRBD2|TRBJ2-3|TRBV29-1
CSAVGLAGGPDTQYF
TGCAGCGCAGTGGGGCTAGCGGGAGGGCCAGATACGCAGTATTTT
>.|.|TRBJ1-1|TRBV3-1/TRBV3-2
CASTLRGLNTEAFF
TGTGCCAGCACCCTCCGAGGGTTGAACACTGAAGCTTTCTTT
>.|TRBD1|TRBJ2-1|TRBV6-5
CASSYFPTGYEQFF
TGTGCCAGCAGTTACTTTCCGACAGGGTATGAGCAGTTCTTC
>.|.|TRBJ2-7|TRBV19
CASSWSGEEQYF
TGTGCCAGTAGTTGGTCAGGGGAAGAGCAGTACTTC
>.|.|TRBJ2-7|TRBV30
CAWTPSSSYEQYF
TGTGCCTGGACGCCCTCGAGCTCCTACGAGCAGTACTTC
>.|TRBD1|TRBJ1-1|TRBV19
CASGLGGTGTEAFF
TGTGCCAGTGGATTAGGGGGCACGGGCACTGAAGCTTTCTTT
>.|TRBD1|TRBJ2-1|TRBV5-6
CASSPWDRADNEQFF
TGTGCCAGCAGCCCGTGGGACAGGGCTGACAATGAGCAGTTCTTC
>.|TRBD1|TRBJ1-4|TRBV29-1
CSVVSTGTGDEKLFF
TGCAGCGTCGTTTCAACCGGGACAGGGGATGAAAAACTGTTTTTT
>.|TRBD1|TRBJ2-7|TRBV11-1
CASTRPGQVPYEQYF
TGTGCCAGCACAAGGCCCGGACAGGTCCCCTACGAGCAGTACTTC
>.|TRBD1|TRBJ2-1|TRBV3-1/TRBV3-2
CASSLTGQGWSEQFF
TGTGCCAGCAGTCTAACGGGACAGGGGTGGAGTGAGCAGTTCTTC
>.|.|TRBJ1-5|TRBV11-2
CASSPDYGTLDQPQHF
TGTGCCAGCAGCCCCGATTACGGGACATTGGACCAGCCCCAGCATTTT
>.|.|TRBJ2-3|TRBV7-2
CASSLVGGGTKTDTQYF
TGTGCCAGCAGCTTAGTCGGTGGCGGGACCAAAACAGATACGCAGTATTTT
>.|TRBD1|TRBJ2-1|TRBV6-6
CASSPTGAPLYNEQFF
TGTGCCAGCAGTCCTACAGGGGCCCCCCTCTACAATGAGCAGTTCTTC
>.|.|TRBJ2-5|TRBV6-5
CASKHARVQETQYF
TGTGCCAGCAAGCATGCCAGGGTCCAGGAGACCCAGTACTTC
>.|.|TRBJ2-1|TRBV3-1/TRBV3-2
CASSLDSNNEQFF
TGTGCCAGCAGCCTGGACAGTAACAATGAGCAGTTCTTC
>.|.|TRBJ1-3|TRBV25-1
CASTGGLSGNTIYF
TGTGCCAGCACTGGCGGGTTGTCTGGAAACACCATATATTTT
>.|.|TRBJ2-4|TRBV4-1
CASSQGAGLRNIQYF
TGCGCCAGCAGCCAAGGCGCAGGGTTGCGAAACATTCAGTACTTC
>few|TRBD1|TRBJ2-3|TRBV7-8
CASSSGRRGRTDTQYF
TGTGCCAGCAGCTCGGGGCGCAGGGGGAGAACAGATACGCAGTATTTT
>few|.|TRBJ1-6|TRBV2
CASSGTSSYNSPLHF
TGTGCCAGCAGTGGCACGAGCTCCTATAATTCACCCCTCCACTTT
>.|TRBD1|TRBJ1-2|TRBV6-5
CASSKQTGYNGYTF
TGTGCCAGCAGTAAACAGACAGGGTACAATGGCTACACCTTC
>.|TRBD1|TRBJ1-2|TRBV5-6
CASSRDRGLYGYTF
TGTGCCAGCAGCCGAGACAGGGGGCTGTACGGCTACACCTTC
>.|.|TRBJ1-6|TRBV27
CASKAAGSGVNSPLHF
TGTGCCAGCAAAGCTGCAGGGTCGGGCGTAAATTCACCCCTCCACTTT
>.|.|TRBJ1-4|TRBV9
CASSGSGQAQEKLFF
TGTGCCAGCAGCGGATCAGGGCAGGCACAGGAAAAACTGTTTTTT